The text below deals with one T cell receptor (beta chain). Its matching antigen is unknown. The data were taken from a study of CD8 T cells in ankylosing spondylitis. The study, taken as a whole, reports: What appeared characteristic of ankylosing spondylitis blood was a TCR beta motif of several highly homologous variants.

Libraries for TCR beta were made by quantitative 5'-RACE with molecular barcodes. TCRdb passed the 5' RACE reads through MiXCR, listing each CDR3 protein once. The profile covers 150,000 or so distinct CDR3 sequences, with about a sixth appearing a single time and about 8.3% taken by the ten largest. The sequenced sample consisted of blood, either unsorted or a sorted T cell fraction (not recorded which). This clonotype was sampled from a male donor with ankylosing spondylitis or in good health (not recorded which).

Written as DNA, the CDR3 is TGCAGTGCTCGGGACAGACCCAAAAACATTCAGTACTTC. Protein sequence: CSARDRPKNIQYF. The chain employs TRBV20-1 and TRBJ2-4; 7 bases are shared with TRBD1. Germline CDR1 is DFQATT and CDR2 is SNEGSKA (reference sequence). The CDR3 totals 13 residues. V was clipped by 5 bases and J by 2 bases; unmatched bases: 3.